One and the same sample provided the 2 T cell receptor beta chains below, sequenced in a study of STAT3 mutations in large granular lymphocyte leukemia. Study-level findings and limits: Every T-LGLL patient had at least one immunodominant TCRbeta clonotype.

No antigens are known for them. Libraries were prepared by immunoSEQ multiplex PCR; TCRdb keeps only in-frame clonotypes and omits some of them. The repertoire holds some 10,000 clones, approximately 90% seen once, with roughly 35% in the top ten. Sample: peripheral blood mononuclear cells. The source is a man aged 60-69 years with T-cell large granular lymphocyte leukemia. Some clones in this sample may be carry-over from other donors' samples.

The chain joins TRBV18 to TRBJ2-7; perhaps TRBD1 as D (6 bases). V lost 4 bases and J 2 bases, leaving 9 bases between the germline ends. The CDR3 runs 13 residues. CDR1 and CDR2 from the germline V gene are KGHSH and LQKENI. Here the CDR3 reads CASSLTGTYEQYF. In DNA form, the CDR3 reads TGTGCCAGCTCACTGACAGGAACCTACGAGCAGTACTTC.

The chain recombines TRBV5-1 with TRBJ2-1, with 8 bases aligning to TRBD2. The CDR3 runs 15 residues. Germline CDR1 is SGHRS and CDR2 is YFSETQ. With V trimmed by 4 bases and J by 0 bases, 3 bases remained unmatched. CDR3 region: CASSIAGSSYNEQFF. DNA of the CDR3: TGCGCCAGCAGCATAGCGGGGAGCTCCTACAATGAGCAGTTCTTC. Full variable domain (rest looked up from reference TRBV5-1 and TRBJ2-1): KAGVTQTPRYLIKTRGQQVTLSCSPISGHRSVSWYQQTPGQGLQFLFEYFSETQRNKGNFPGRFSGRQFSNSRSEMNVSTLELGDSALYLCASSIAGSSYNEQFFGPGTRLTVL.